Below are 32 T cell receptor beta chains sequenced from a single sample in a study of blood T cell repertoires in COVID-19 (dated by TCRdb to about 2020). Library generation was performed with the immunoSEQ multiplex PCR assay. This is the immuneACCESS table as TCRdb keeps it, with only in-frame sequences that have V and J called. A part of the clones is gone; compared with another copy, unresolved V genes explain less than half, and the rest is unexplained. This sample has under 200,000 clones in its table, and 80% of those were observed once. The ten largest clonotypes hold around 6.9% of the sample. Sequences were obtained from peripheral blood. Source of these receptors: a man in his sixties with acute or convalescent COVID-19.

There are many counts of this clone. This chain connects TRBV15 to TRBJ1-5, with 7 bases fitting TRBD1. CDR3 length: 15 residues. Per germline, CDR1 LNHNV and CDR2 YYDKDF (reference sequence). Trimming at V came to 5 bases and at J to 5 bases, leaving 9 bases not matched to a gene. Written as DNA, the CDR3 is TGTGCCACCAGCCCGGACAGGACCACCCATCAGCCCCAGCATTTT. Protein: CATSPDRTTHQPQHF.

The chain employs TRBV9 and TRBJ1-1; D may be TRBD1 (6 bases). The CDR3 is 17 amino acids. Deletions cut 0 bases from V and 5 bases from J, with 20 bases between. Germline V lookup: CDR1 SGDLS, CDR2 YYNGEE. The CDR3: CASSVGLGATGWTEAFF. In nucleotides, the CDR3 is TGTGCCAGCAGCGTAGGGTTGGGGGCTACAGGGTGGACTGAAGCTTTCTTT.

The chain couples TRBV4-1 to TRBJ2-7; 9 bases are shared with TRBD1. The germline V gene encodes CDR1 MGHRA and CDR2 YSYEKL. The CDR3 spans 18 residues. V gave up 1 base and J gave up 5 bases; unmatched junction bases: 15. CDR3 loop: CASSQALRQKDRGNEQYF. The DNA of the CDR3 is TGCGCCAGCAGCCAAGCGCTAAGGCAGAAGGACAGGGGAAACGAGCAGTACTTC.

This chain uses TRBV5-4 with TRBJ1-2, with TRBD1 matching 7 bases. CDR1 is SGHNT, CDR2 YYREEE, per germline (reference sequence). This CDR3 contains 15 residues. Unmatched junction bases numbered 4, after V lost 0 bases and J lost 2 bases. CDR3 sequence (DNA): TGTGCCAGCAGCTTGGGACAGGGAGGAAACTATGGCTACACCTTC. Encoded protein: CASSLGQGGNYGYTF.

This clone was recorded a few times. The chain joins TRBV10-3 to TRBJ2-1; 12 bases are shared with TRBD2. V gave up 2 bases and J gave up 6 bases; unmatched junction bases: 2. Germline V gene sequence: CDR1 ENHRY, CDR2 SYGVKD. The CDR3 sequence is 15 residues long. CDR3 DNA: TGTGCCATCAGTGAGCCGGGACTAGCGGGCAATGAGCAGTTCTTC. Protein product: CAISEPGLAGNEQFF.

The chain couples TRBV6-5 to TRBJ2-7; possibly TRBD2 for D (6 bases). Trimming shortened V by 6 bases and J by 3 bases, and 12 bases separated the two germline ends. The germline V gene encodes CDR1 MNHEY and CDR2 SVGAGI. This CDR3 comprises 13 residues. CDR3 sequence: CASRETAGYEQYF. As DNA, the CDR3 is TGTGCCAGCAGAGAGACAGCGGGCTACGAGCAGTACTTC.

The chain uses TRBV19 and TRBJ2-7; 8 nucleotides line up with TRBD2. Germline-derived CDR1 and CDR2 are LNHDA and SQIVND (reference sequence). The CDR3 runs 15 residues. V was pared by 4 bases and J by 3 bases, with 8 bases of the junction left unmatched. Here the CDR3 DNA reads TGTGCCAGTAGTAAGGAGCGGGGGCTGATCTACGAGCAGTACTTC. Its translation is CASSKERGLIYEQYF.

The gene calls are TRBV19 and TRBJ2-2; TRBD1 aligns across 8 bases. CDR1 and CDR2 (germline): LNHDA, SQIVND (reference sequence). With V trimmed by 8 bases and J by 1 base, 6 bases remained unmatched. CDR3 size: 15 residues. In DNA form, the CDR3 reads TGTGCCAGTTTCCGAGACAGGGGGAACACCGGGGAGCTGTTTTTT. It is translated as CASFRDRGNTGELFF.

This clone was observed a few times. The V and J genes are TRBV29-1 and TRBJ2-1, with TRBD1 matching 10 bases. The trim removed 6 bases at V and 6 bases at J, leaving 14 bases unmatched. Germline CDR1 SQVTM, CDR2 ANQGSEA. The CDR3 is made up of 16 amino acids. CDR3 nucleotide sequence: TGCAGCGTAGACCCTCGACAGGGGGCCCCAGGCAATGAGCAGTTCTTC. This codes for CSVDPRQGAPGNEQFF.

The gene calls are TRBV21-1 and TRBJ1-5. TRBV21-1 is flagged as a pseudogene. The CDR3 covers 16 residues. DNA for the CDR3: TGTGCCAGCAGCAAAGCGCGGGAGGACAGCAATCAGCCCCAGCATTTT. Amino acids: CASSKAREDSNQPQHF.

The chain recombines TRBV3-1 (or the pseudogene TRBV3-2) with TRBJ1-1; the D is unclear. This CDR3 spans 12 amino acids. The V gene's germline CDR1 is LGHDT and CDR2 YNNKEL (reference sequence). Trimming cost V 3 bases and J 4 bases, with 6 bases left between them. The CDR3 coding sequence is TGTGCCAGCAGCCACCGGAGCACTGAAGCTTTCTTT. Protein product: CASSHRSTEAFF.

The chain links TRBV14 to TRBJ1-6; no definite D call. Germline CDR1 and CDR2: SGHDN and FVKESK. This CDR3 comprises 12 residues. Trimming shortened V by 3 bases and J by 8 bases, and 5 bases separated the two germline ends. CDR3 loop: CASSHQDSPLHF. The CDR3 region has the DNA TGTGCCAGCAGCCACCAGGATTCACCCCTCCACTTT.

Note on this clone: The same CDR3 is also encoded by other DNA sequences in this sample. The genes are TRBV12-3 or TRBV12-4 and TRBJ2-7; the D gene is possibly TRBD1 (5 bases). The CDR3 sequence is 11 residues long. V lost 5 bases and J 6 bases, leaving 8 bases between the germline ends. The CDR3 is CASSTGLEQYF. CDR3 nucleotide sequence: TGTGCCAGCAGTACAGGTCTCGAGCAGTACTTC.

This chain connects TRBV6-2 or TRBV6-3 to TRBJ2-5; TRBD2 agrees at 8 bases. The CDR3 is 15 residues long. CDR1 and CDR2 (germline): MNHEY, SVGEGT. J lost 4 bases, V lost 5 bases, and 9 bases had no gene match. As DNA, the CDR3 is TGTGCCAGCAGTATACGGGGGGGATCGGGAGAGACCCAGTACTTC. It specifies CASSIRGGSGETQYF.

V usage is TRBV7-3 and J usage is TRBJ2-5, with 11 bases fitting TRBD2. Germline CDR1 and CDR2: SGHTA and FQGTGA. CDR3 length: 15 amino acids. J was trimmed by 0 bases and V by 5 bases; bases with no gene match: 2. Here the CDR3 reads CASSPTSGDQETQYF. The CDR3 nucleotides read TGTGCCAGCAGCCCGACTAGCGGGGACCAAGAGACCCAGTACTTC.

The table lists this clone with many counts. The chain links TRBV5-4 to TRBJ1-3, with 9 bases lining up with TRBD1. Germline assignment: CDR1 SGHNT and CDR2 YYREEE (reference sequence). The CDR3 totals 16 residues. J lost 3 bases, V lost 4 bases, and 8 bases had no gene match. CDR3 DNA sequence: TGTGCCAGCAGCCAAACAGGGGGCGCTTATGGAAACACCATATATTTT. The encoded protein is CASSQTGGAYGNTIYF.

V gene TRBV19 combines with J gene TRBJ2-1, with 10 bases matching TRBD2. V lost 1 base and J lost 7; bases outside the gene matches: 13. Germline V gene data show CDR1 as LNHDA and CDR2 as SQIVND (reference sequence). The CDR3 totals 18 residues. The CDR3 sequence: CASSIAGLAGALGNEQFF. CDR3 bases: TGTGCCAGTAGTATAGCCGGGCTAGCGGGGGCGCTGGGGAATGAGCAGTTCTTC.

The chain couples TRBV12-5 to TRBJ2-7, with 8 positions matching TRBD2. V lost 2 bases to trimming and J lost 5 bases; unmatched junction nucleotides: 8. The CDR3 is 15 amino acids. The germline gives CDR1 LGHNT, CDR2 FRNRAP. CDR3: CASGLWAGGPHEQYF. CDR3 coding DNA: TGTGCTAGTGGTTTGTGGGCGGGAGGACCCCACGAGCAGTACTTC.

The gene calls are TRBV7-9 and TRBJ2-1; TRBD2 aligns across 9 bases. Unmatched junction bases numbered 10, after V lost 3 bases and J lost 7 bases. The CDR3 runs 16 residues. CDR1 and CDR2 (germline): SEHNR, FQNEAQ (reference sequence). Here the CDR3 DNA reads TGTGCCAGCAGCTTCGTTGGCGGGGGGGAACGGAATGAGCAGTTCTTC. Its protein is CASSFVGGGERNEQFF. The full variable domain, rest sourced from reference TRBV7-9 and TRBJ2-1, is DTGVSQNPRHKITKRGQNVTFRCDPISEHNRLYWYRQTLGQGPEFLTYFQNEAQLEKSRLLSDRFSAERPKGSFSTLEIQRTEQGDSAMYLCASSFVGGGERNEQFFGPGTRLTVL.

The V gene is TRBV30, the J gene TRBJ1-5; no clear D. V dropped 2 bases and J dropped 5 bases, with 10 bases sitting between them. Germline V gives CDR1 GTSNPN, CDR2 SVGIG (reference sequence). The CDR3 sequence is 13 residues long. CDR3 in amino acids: CAWSQIGDQPQHF. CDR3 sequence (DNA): TGTGCCTGGAGTCAGATCGGAGATCAGCCCCAGCATTTT.

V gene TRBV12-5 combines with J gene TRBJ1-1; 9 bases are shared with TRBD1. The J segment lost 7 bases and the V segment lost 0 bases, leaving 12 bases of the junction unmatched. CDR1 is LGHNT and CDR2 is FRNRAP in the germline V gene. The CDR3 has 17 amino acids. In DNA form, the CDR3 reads TGTGCTAGTGGTTTGGTCATATCCACAGGGGGCGTAGATGAAGCTTTCTTT. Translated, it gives CASGLVISTGGVDEAFF.

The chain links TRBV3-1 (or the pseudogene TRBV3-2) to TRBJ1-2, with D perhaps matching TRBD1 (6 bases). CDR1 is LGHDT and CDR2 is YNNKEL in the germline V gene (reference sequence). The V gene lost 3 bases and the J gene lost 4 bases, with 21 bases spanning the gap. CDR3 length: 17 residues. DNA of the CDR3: TGTGCCAGCAGCCACGGCGACCGGGACATATACGTCTATGGCTACACCTTC. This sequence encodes CASSHGDRDIYVYGYTF.

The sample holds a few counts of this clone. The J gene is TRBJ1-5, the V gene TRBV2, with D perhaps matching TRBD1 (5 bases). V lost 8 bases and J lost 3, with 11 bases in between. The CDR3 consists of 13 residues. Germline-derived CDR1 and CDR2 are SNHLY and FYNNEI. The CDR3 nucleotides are TGTGCCAGCCTGCAGGGCCTCAATCAGCCCCAGCATTTT. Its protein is CASLQGLNQPQHF.

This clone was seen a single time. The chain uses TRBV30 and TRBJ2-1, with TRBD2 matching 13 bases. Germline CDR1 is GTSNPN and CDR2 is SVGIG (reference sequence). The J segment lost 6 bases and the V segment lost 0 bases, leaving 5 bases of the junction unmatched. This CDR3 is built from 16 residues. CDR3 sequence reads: CAWSVKGLAGLNEQFF. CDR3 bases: TGTGCCTGGAGTGTAAAGGGACTAGCGGGACTCAATGAGCAGTTCTTC.

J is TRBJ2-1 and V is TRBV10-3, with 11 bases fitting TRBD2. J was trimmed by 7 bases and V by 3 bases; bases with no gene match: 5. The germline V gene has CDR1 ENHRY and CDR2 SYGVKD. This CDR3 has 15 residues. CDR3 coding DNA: TGTGCCATCAGTGATTCGACTAGCGGGGTTAATGAGCAGTTCTTC. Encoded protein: CAISDSTSGVNEQFF.

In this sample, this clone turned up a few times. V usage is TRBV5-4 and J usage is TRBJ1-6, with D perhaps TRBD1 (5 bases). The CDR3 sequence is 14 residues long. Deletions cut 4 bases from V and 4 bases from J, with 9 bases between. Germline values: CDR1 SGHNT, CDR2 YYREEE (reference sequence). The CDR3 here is CASSKDRYNSPLHF. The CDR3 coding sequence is TGTGCCAGCAGCAAAGACAGATATAATTCACCCCTCCACTTT.

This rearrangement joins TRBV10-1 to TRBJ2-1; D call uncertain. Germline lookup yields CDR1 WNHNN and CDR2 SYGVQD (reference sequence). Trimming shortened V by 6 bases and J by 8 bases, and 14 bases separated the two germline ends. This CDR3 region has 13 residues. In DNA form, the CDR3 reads TGCGCCAGCAGCGCCGGAGTCGCCGATGAGCAGTTCTTC. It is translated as CASSAGVADEQFF.

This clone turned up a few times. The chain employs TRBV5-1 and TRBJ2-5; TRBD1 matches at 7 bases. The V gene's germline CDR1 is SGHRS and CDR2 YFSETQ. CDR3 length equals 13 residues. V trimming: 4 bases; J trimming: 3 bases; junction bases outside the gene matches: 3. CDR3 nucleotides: TGCGCCAGCAGCCTTACAGGGGAAGAGACCCAGTACTTC. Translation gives CASSLTGEETQYF.

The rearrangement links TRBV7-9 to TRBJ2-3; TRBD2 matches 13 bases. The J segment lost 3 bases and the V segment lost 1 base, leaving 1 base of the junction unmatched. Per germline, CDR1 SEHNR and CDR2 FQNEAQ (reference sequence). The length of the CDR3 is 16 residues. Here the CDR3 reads CASSLELAGGTDTQYF. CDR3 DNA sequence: TGTGCCAGCAGCTTAGAACTAGCGGGAGGGACAGATACGCAGTATTTT.

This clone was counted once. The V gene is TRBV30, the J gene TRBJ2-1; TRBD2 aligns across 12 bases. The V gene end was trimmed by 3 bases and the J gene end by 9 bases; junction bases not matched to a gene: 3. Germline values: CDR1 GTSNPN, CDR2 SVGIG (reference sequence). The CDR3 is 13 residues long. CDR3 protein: CAWRTSGSGEQFF. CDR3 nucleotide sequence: TGTGCCTGGAGGACTAGCGGGAGTGGTGAGCAGTTCTTC.

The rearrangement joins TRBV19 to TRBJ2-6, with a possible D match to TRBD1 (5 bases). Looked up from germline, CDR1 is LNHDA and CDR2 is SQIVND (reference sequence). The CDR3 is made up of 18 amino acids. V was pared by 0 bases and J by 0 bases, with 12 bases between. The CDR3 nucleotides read TGTGCCAGTAGTATAGATCTATCGACAGTCTCTGGGGCCAACGTCCTGACTTTC. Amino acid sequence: CASSIDLSTVSGANVLTF.

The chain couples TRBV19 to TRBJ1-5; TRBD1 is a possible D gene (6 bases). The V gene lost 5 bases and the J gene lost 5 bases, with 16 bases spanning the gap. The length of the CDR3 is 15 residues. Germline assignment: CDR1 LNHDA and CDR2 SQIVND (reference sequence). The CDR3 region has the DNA TGTGCCAGTAGTCCACTAACAGGGTCCGATCAGCCCCAGCATTTT. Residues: CASSPLTGSDQPQHF.